This T cell receptor beta chain was identified during a study of OX40 agonist ivuxolimab in advanced cancers. The V and J ends lost 3 bases and 8 bases respectively, with 13 bases between them. CDR3 length equals 14 residues. The germline gives CDR1 MNHEY, CDR2 SMNVEV (reference sequence). TCRdb's table, derived via immunoSEQ multiplex PCR, lists solely in-frame clones and lacks some. Found here are roughly 63,000 clones, 89% of them singletons; the top ten hold approximately 12%. The chain employs TRBV27 and TRBJ1-4, with D tentatively TRBD1 (6 bases). The material was CD4+ or CD8+ T cells sorted from blood, obtained in a trial of the OX40 agonist ivuxolimab. This receptor was taken from an adult with an advanced solid tumor such as melanoma, head and neck, liver or kidney cancer. The CDR3 nucleotides are TGTGCCAGCAGTTTGATAGGGGGTGAGGAAAAACTGTTTTTT. Translated, it gives CASSLIGGEEKLFF.